These T cell receptor beta chains were read from a single sample in a study of CD8 T cells in Susac syndrome. TCRdb ran MiXCR on the immunoSEQ multiplex PCR reads and lists one entry per CDR3 protein. The data contain approximately 200,000 distinct CDR3 sequences, nearly 95% of them singletons. Sequenced material: CD4+ T cells from PBMCs. The origin of the receptors is a human donor with multiple sclerosis. Each CDR3 is given with its conserved first and last residue. D genes are given only for firm matches. A row's size may be missing; if present it is once, few, many or a size class.

clone_size	d_call	v_call	j_call	cdr3_nt	cdr3_aa
.	.	TRBV20-1	TRBJ2-3	TGCAGTGCTAGAGTCCCCCAGACAGATACGCAGTATTTT	CSARVPQTDTQYF
.	TRBD1	TRBV20-1	TRBJ1-5	TGCAGTGCTGCCTCCGTGGGACAGGGGTACCAGCCCCAGCATTTT	CSAASVGQGYQPQHF
.	.	TRBV3-1	TRBJ2-6	TGTGCCAGCAGCCAACAGGGCTGGGGGGCCAACGTCCTGACTTTC	CASSQQGWGANVLTF
.	TRBD1	TRBV13	TRBJ2-1	TGTGCCAGCAGCTCTAGACAGGGTCCCTACAATGAGCAGTTCTTC	CASSSRQGPYNEQFF
.	.	TRBV19	TRBJ1-1	TGTGCCAGTATGCCCGGGGCAGGGTTAAACGGTTTCTTT	CASMPGAGLNGFF
.	TRBD2	TRBV24-1	TRBJ2-3	TGTGCCACCAGTGATTTGACTAGCGGGGGCACAGATACGCAGTATTTT	CATSDLTSGGTDTQYF
.	TRBD2	TRBV6-5	TRBJ2-7	TGTGCCAGCAGTTACTCGGCGGCTAGCGGGGGGTCGACCTACGAGCAGTACTTC	CASSYSAASGGSTYEQYF
.	.	TRBV6-5	TRBJ1-1	TGTGCCAGCAGTTACAGGGCCCAAGCTTTCTTT	CASSYRAQAFF
.	.	TRBV18	TRBJ2-7	TGTGCCAGCTCACCACCCCCAGGGAGAGACGAGCAGTACTTC	CASSPPPGRDEQYF
.	TRBD2	TRBV10-3	TRBJ2-7	TGTGCCATCAGTGCCCTCAGCGGGATGGGCTACGAGCAGTACTTC	CAISALSGMGYEQYF
.	TRBD2	TRBV12-3/TRBV12-4	TRBJ2-5	TGTGCCAGCACCTATCAAGCGGGGAGGACGGAGACCCAGTACTTC	CASTYQAGRTETQYF
.	.	TRBV3-1	TRBJ2-5	TGTGCCTCCCAGCCGGGGCAAGAGACCCAGTACTTC	CASQPGQETQYF
.	.	TRBV3-1	TRBJ2-7	TGTGCCAGCAGCCAATACCGGGACCAACACGACGAGCAGTACTTC	CASSQYRDQHDEQYF
once	TRBD2	TRBV27	TRBJ2-2	TGTGCCAGCAGCCTATCGGGAGGGCGAGATAACGGGGAGCTGTTTTTT	CASSLSGGRDNGELFF
.	.	TRBV5-1	TRBJ2-5	TGCGCCAGCAGCCTTCTCGCCTCGGAAGGAGAGACCCAGTACTTC	CASSLLASEGETQYF
once	TRBD2	TRBV20-1	TRBJ2-3	TGCAGTGCCGCCCTAGCGGATGGGATCACAGATACGCAGTATTTT	CSAALADGITDTQYF
.	.	TRBV10-3	TRBJ2-2	TGTGCCATCAGCGGTCAGGGAGACACCGGGGAGCTGTTTTTT	CAISGQGDTGELFF
once	.	TRBV29-1	TRBJ1-1	TGCAGCGCTCGGACCTTTGCGAACACTGAAGCTTTCTTT	CSARTFANTEAFF
.	.	TRBV3-1	TRBJ1-5	TGTGCCAGCAGCCAGGAGGGAGGGGGACAGCCCCAGCATTTT	CASSQEGGGQPQHF
.	TRBD2	TRBV5-1	TRBJ2-7	TGCGCCAGCACCCTGGCGGGTCTAGCGGGAGTCCACGAGCAGTACTTC	CASTLAGLAGVHEQYF
.	.	TRBV18	TRBJ1-2	TGTGCCAGCTCCGGGGAGGGAGCTAACTATGGCTACACCTTC	CASSGEGANYGYTF
.	.	TRBV30	TRBJ2-5	TGTGCCTGGAGCTTAGGTTTTTGGGAGACCCAGTACTTC	CAWSLGFWETQYF
once	.	TRBV18	TRBJ2-5	TGTGCCAGCTCACCGAGGACAAATACACAAGAGACCCAGTACTTC	CASSPRTNTQETQYF
.	.	TRBV11-2	TRBJ2-1	TGTGCCAGCAGCTTTTGGGGGGGCCATGAGCAGTTCTTC	CASSFWGGHEQFF
.	TRBD1	TRBV15	TRBJ2-1	TGTGCCACCAGCAGAGACCAGGACAGGCGGAATGAGCAGTTCTTC	CATSRDQDRRNEQFF
few	.	TRBV29-1	TRBJ1-2	TGCAGCGTTGGTGGCTACACCTTC	CSVGGYTF
.	.	TRBV29-1	TRBJ2-7	TGCAGCGTTGAGGGGAACGAGCAGTACTTC	CSVEGNEQYF
.	.	TRBV20-1	TRBJ2-5	TGCAGTGCTCCCTTCCAAGAGACCCAGTACTTC	CSAPFQETQYF
.	TRBD1	TRBV3-1	TRBJ1-1	TGTGCCAGCAGCCAAGTGGTGACAGGGGCCACTGAAGCTTTCTTT	CASSQVVTGATEAFF
.	.	TRBV7-2	TRBJ2-3	TGTGCCAGCAGCCCCGGGGGCGGACCCCCGAATACGCAGTATTTT	CASSPGGGPPNTQYF
.	TRBD1	TRBV3-1	TRBJ1-1	TGTGCCAGCAGCCTGCGGGACAGGGGCGCTTTCTTT	CASSLRDRGAFF
.	.	TRBV20-1	TRBJ2-3	TGCAGTGCTTACCGGGACTTAGCTTCTGATACGCAGTATTTT	CSAYRDLASDTQYF
.	TRBD1	TRBV20-1	TRBJ2-4	TGCAGTGCTAAGCACAGGGGTACCAAAAACATTCAGTACTTC	CSAKHRGTKNIQYF